This T cell receptor (beta chain) was identified in a study of early T cells in non-severe SARS-CoV-2 infection. TCRdb used MiXCR to reprocess the 5' RACE reads, holding one entry per CDR3 protein. The sample lists 50,000 to 65,000 distinct CDR3 sequences, approximately 10% occurring once. This clonotype has a handful of counts. Trimming stripped 0 bases from V and 5 bases from J, with 9 bases between. This CDR3 has 14 amino acids. The germline V gene encodes CDR1 SEHNR and CDR2 FQNEAQ (reference sequence). Sequencing was performed on whole blood, taken at baseline. The TCR was taken from an adult who was a healthcare worker with PCR-confirmed SARS-CoV-2 infection or an uninfected control (not recorded which). The V gene is TRBV7-9, the J gene TRBJ2-3, with D hard to call. CDR3 sequence reads: CASSLARVGDTQYF. The CDR3 coding sequence is TGTGCCAGCAGCTTAGCTAGGGTTGGAGATACGCAGTATTTT.